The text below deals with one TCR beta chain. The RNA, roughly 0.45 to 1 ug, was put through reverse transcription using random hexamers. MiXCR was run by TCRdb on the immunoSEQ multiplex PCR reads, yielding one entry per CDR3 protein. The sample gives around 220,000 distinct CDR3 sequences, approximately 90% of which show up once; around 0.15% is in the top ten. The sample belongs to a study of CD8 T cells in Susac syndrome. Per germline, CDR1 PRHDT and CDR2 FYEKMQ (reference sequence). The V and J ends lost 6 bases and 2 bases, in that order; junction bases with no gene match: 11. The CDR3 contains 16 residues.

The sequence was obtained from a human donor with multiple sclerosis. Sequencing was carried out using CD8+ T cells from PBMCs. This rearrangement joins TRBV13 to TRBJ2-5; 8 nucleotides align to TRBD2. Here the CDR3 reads CASRLRGANLQETQYF. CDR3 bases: TGTGCCAGCAGATTGCGGGGGGCGAACCTACAAGAGACCCAGTACTTC.